This T cell receptor (beta chain) was obtained from a study of cytomegalovirus exposure and HLA in healthy donors. PCR was performed using 60 Vbeta and 13 Jbeta primers. The protocol was immunoSEQ multiplex PCR, while the TCRdb copy is restricted to in-frame clones and leaves out a portion. The data show about 200,000 clones, roughly 80% seen once. This receptor was obtained from a man in his thirties or forties in good health and CMV-seronegative. Material: PBMCs.

The CDR3 DNA follows: TGTGCCAGCAGCTTTCCCGGGACAGGAGAGACCCAGTACTTC. Residues: CASSFPGTGETQYF. V gene TRBV28 combines with J gene TRBJ2-5, with 8 nucleotides matching TRBD1. The CDR3 is 14 amino acids. The germline V gene has CDR1 MDHEN and CDR2 SYDVKM. With V trimmed by 6 bases and J by 4 bases, 7 bases remained unmatched.